The TCR beta chain under discussion was sequenced for a study of shared clonotypes between healthy human individuals. Across the study: The plates for each donor numbered three CD4 naive, three CD4 memory, two CD8 naive and one CD8 memory.

Every subset had its genomic DNA shared out evenly among several immunoSEQ plates. Sequencing was performed with immunoSEQ multiplex PCR; in TCRdb, only in-frame clones are kept and a portion is missing. This table holds roughly 1,500,000 clones, about 98.5% found once. Findings and caveats of the study: Compared with memory subsets, naive subsets generally had larger estimated richness. Relative to their counterparts shared across all four donors, non-shared clonotypes exhibited diminished generation probabilities.

Regarding this clone: Its antigen is unknown.

After removal of 4 bases from V and 7 bases from J, the junction contained 7 bases not matched to a gene. The CDR3 has 14 amino acids. Germline V CDR1 and CDR2: SGHTS, YDEGEE. The TCR comes from a man aged 30 to 45 in good health. Sequencing was done on a sample of naive CD4+ T cells sorted from blood. The subset: CD45RA+ positively selected. The chain carries TRBV5-8 and TRBJ1-5, with 8 bases that match TRBD1. The CDR3 DNA reads TGTGCCAGCAGCACGGACAGGGTGGAACAGCCCCAGCATTTT. Protein: CASSTDRVEQPQHF. Complete variable domain (other parts from reference TRBV5-8 and TRBJ1-5): EAGVTQSPTHLIKTRGQQATLRCSPISGHTSVYWYQQALGLGLQFLLWYDEGEERNRGNFPPRFSGRQFPNYSSELNVNALELEDSALYLCASSTDRVEQPQHFGDGTRLSIL.